This entry lists 19 T cell receptor beta chains sequenced from one sample in a study of CD4+ T cells in melanoma (dated by TCRdb to 2021 to 2024). Library creation used the immunoSEQ multiplex PCR assay. The source is immuneACCESS, and TCRdb retained only in-frame sequences with V and J called. Part of the clones is not carried over; for the studies checked, unresolved V genes explain less than half of this, and the remainder is unexplained. Across this sample there are over 8,000 clones, with 55% to 75% seen only once. In total, the top ten clones hold approximately 16% of the sample. Sequenced sample: cells from a culture (not recorded whether cultured in vitro). The receptors originated from a human donor with melanoma.

The chain combines TRBV9 with TRBJ2-7; D might be TRBD2 (5 bases). Germline CDR1 is SGDLS and CDR2 is YYNGEE. This CDR3 contains 14 residues. V lost 4 bases, J lost 3 bases, and 14 bases lay in between. The DNA of the CDR3 is TGTGCCAGCAGCCCACATGACGGGAACTACGAGCAGTACTTC. Amino acid sequence: CASSPHDGNYEQYF.

This sequence joins TRBV5-1 and TRBJ1-1; D unclear. V dropped 4 bases and J dropped 0 bases, with 13 bases sitting between them. The CDR3 covers 15 residues. The germline gives CDR1 SGHRS, CDR2 YFSETQ. The CDR3 spells CASSGIPGMNTEAFF. DNA for the CDR3: TGCGCCAGCAGCGGTATCCCCGGCATGAACACTGAAGCTTTCTTT.

The chain carries TRBV18 and TRBJ1-4; D may be TRBD1 (5 bases). V was cut by 8 bases and J by 3 bases, with 10 bases left in between. This CDR3 contains 13 residues. Germline V gene sequence: CDR1 KGHSH, CDR2 LQKENI. The CDR3 nucleotides are TGTGCCAGCCGAGTGACAGCTAATGAAAAACTGTTTTTT. It is translated as CASRVTANEKLFF.

This chain links TRBV4-2 with TRBJ2-7; D might be TRBD1 or TRBD2, each matching 6 bases. Germline V gene sequence: CDR1 LGHNA, CDR2 YNFKEQ. The CDR3 contains 15 residues. The V gene lost 2 bases and the J gene lost 5 bases, with 16 bases spanning the gap. For the CDR3, the DNA is TGTGCCAGCAGCCAAAGTGATCCGGGGGCGGACGAGCAGTACTTC. Amino acid sequence: CASSQSDPGADEQYF.

This chain joins TRBV18 and TRBJ2-1; tentatively, D is TRBD2 (6 bases). Germline-derived CDR1 and CDR2 are KGHSH and LQKENI. The CDR3 spans 15 residues. Trimming removed 4 bases from V and 0 bases from J, with 10 bases in between. As DNA, the CDR3 is TGTGCCAGCTCACTAGCGGCGAGCTCCTACAATGAGCAGTTCTTC. It yields the protein CASSLAASSYNEQFF. Full variable domain (remainder filled in from reference TRBV18 and TRBJ2-1): NAGVMQNPRHLVRRRGQEARLRCSPMKGHSHVYWYRQLPEEGLKFMVYLQKENIIDESGMPKERFSAEFPKEGPSILRIQQVVRGDSAAYFCASSLAASSYNEQFFGPGTRLTVL.

V gene TRBV21-1 combines with J gene TRBJ1-1. TRBV21-1 is annotated as a pseudogene. The CDR3 is 16 amino acids. DNA of the CDR3: TGTGCCACCGGGTGGGGAGGGGAGGGGAAAAACACTGAAGCTTTCTTT. As protein: CATGWGGEGKNTEAFF.

The chain combines TRBV30 with TRBJ2-5, with a tentative D call TRBD1 (6 bases). This CDR3 is built from 12 residues. V lost 5 bases, J lost 4 bases, and 11 bases lay in between. Germline V gives CDR1 GTSNPN, CDR2 SVGIG (reference sequence). CDR3 loop: CAWEQGLETQYF. The CDR3 region has the DNA TGTGCCTGGGAACAGGGTTTAGAGACCCAGTACTTC.

This sequence joins TRBV30 and TRBJ1-4; D not certain. Per the germline V gene, CDR1 is GTSNPN and CDR2 is SVGIG (reference sequence). Trimming shortened V by 0 bases and J by 5 bases, and 10 bases separated the two germline ends. The CDR3 is made up of 14 amino acids. CDR3 bases: TGTGCCTGGAGTGTAAGAGGGTCGAATGAAAAACTGTTTTTT. It translates to CAWSVRGSNEKLFF.

This rearrangement joins TRBV7-9 to TRBJ2-3; D gene uncertain. Germline loops: CDR1 SEHNR, CDR2 FQNEAQ (reference sequence). This CDR3 contains 11 residues. Trimming shortened V by 5 bases and J by 2 bases, and 2 bases separated the two germline ends. The CDR3 is CASSLTDTQYF. CDR3 coding DNA: TGTGCCAGCAGCCTCACAGATACGCAGTATTTT.

This clone came up once. The chain recombines TRBV14 with TRBJ1-6; D unclear. Germline values: CDR1 SGHDN, CDR2 FVKESK. The CDR3 is 12 residues long. Trimming removed 3 bases from V and 9 bases from J, with 6 bases in between. Written as DNA, the CDR3 is TGTGCCAGCAGCCAGTATCTTTCACCCCTCCACTTT. It codes for CASSQYLSPLHF.

The V call is TRBV13, the J call TRBJ1-2, with TRBD1 identical over 7 bases. J gave up 8 bases and V 6 bases, and 12 bases lay outside the gene matches. Germline CDR1 is PRHDT and CDR2 is FYEKMQ (reference sequence). CDR3 length equals 14 residues. The CDR3 is CASSALGQTGGYTF. CDR3 sequence (DNA): TGTGCCAGCAGTGCCCTGGGACAGACAGGCGGCTACACCTTC.

The V gene is TRBV5-1, the J gene TRBJ2-5; D is undetermined. The CDR3 covers 13 residues. Germline V lookup: CDR1 SGHRS, CDR2 YFSETQ. The ends were cut back, 2 bases at V and 9 bases at J, with 14 bases in the middle. The CDR3 loop reads CASSLERTRAQYF. The CDR3 DNA is TGCGCCAGCAGCTTAGAAAGAACCCGGGCCCAGTACTTC. Complete variable domain (other parts from reference TRBV5-1 and TRBJ2-5): KAGVTQTPRYLIKTRGQQVTLSCSPISGHRSVSWYQQTPGQGLQFLFEYFSETQRNKGNFPGRFSGRQFSNSRSEMNVSTLELGDSALYLCASSLERTRAQYFGPGTRLLVL.

In its sample, this clone was seen a few times. The chain links TRBV6-1 to TRBJ1-2, with 7 bases identical to TRBD1. Trimming took 8 bases from V and 0 from J; bases not matched to a gene: 9. Germline V gives CDR1 MNHNS, CDR2 SASEGT. The CDR3 sequence is 15 residues long. The chain's CDR3 is CASDGTAPTNYGYTF. CDR3 coding DNA: TGTGCCAGCGACGGGACAGCGCCCACTAACTATGGCTACACCTTC.

The chain uses TRBV7-6 and TRBJ2-5; no definite D call. The germline CDR1 and CDR2 sequences are SGHVS and FNYEAQ. This CDR3 is built from 12 residues. Trimming stripped 1 base from V and 4 bases from J, with 4 bases between. The CDR3 region is CASSLDRETQYF. The CDR3 region has the DNA TGTGCCAGCAGCTTAGATAGAGAGACCCAGTACTTC.

This clone came up once. The genes are TRBV5-1 and TRBJ2-5; D assignment may be TRBD1 or TRBD2 (7 bases each). Trimming stripped 0 bases from V and 1 base from J, with 13 bases between. The CDR3 sequence is 16 residues long. The germline V gene has CDR1 SGHRS and CDR2 YFSETQ. The CDR3 nucleotides read TGCGCCAGCAGCTTGGGGGGAGGGACAGTCCAAGAGACCCAGTACTTC. It specifies CASSLGGGTVQETQYF.

The chain is built from TRBV19 and TRBJ1-1, with 7 bases lining up with TRBD1. The CDR3 spans 13 residues. CDR1 and CDR2 from the germline V gene are LNHDA and SQIVND (reference sequence). The V and J ends lost 5 bases and 11 bases, in that order; junction bases with no gene match: 11. The chain's CDR3 is CASSARQGVAAFF. For the CDR3, the DNA is TGTGCCAGTAGTGCCCGACAGGGCGTCGCGGCTTTCTTT.

This clone was counted a few times. The rearrangement links TRBV19 to TRBJ2-7; D uncertain. The CDR3 is 15 amino acids. V dropped 2 bases and J dropped 3 bases, with 14 bases sitting between them. CDR1 is LNHDA, CDR2 SQIVND, per germline (reference sequence). In DNA, the CDR3 is TGTGCCAGTAGTATAAGTTCCGTGGAGTACTACGAGCAGTACTTC. It is translated as CASSISSVEYYEQYF.

This clone was picked up one time. The V call is TRBV18, the J call TRBJ2-7; weak D call: TRBD2 (5 bases). Looked up from germline, CDR1 is KGHSH and CDR2 is LQKENI. The CDR3 length is 13 residues. Trimming stripped 3 bases from V and 6 bases from J, with 12 bases between. CDR3 sequence (DNA): TGTGCCAGCTCACCGGGAGTTTTCCGCGAGCAGTACTTC. This codes for CASSPGVFREQYF.

This clone was recorded once. The chain links TRBV12-5 to TRBJ2-1; TRBD2 aligns across 7 bases. V gave up 0 bases and J gave up 0 bases; unmatched junction bases: 17. The germline V gene encodes CDR1 LGHNT and CDR2 FRNRAP. The CDR3 is 21 residues long. CDR3 sequence reads: CASGLVRMGLPDPDSYNEQFF. The CDR3 DNA is TGTGCTAGTGGTTTGGTACGAATGGGACTACCAGACCCCGACTCCTACAATGAGCAGTTCTTC.